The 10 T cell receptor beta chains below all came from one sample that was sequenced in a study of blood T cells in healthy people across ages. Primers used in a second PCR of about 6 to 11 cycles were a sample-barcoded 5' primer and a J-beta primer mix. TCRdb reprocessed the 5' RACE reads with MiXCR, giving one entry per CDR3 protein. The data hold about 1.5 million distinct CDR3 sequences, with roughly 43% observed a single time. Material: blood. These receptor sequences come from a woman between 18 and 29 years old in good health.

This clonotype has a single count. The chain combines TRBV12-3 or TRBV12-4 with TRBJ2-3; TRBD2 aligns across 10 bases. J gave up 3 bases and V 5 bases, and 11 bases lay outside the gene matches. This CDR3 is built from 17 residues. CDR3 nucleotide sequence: TGTGCCAGCAGTCCCTCCCACACTAGCGGGATAACAGATACGCAGTATTTT. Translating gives CASSPSHTSGITDTQYF.

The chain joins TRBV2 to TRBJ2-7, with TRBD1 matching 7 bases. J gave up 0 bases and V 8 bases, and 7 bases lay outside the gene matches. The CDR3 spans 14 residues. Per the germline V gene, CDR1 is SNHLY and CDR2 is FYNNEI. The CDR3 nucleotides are TGTGCCAGCGGCCCGGGACAGCACTCCTACGAGCAGTACTTC. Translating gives CASGPGQHSYEQYF.

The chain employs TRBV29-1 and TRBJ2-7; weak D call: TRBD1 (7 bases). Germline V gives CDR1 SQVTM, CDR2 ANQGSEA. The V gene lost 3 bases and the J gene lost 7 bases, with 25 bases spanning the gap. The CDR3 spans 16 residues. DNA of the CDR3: TGCAGCGTTGACGGAACGGCGGAGGGGGCCTACAATGAGCAGTACTTC. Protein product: CSVDGTAEGAYNEQYF.

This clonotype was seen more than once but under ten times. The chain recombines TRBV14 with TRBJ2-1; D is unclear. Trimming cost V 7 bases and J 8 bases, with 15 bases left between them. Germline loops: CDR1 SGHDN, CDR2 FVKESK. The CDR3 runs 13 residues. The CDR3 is CASNRSPKDEQFF. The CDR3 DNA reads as TGTGCCAGCAACAGATCCCCTAAAGATGAGCAGTTCTTC.

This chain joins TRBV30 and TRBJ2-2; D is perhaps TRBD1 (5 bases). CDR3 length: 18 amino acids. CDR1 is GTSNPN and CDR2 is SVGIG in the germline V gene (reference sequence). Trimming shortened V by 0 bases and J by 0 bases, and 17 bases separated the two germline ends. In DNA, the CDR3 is TGTGCCTGGAGTGTCCCCCAGGGTTCCCCCTCGAACACCGGGGAGCTGTTTTTT. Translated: CAWSVPQGSPSNTGELFF. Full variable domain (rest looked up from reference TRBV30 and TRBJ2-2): SQTIHQWPATLVQPVGSPLSLECTVEGTSNPNLYWYRQAAGRGLQLLFYSVGIGQISSEVPQNLSASRPQDRQFILSSKKLLLSDSGFYLCAWSVPQGSPSNTGELFFGEGSRLTVL.

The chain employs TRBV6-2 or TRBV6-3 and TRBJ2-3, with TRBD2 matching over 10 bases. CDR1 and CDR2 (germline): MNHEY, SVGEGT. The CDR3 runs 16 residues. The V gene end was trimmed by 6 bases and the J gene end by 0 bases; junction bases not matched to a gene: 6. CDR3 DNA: TGTGCCAGCAGACCCCCGGGACTAGCGAGCACAGATACGCAGTATTTT. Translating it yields CASRPPGLASTDTQYF.

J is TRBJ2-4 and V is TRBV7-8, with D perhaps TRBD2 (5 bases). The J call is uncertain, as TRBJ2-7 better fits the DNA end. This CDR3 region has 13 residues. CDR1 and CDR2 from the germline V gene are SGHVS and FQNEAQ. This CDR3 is CASSLRVGVEQYF. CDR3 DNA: TGTGCCAGCAGCTTACGGGTCGGGGTCGAGCAGTACTTC.

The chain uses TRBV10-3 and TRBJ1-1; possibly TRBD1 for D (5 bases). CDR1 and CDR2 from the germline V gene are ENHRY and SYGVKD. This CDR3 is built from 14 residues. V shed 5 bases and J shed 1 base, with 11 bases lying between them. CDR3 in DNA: TGTGCCATCAGTAAGGGGCAGGGGAACACTGAAGCTTTCTTT. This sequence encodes CAISKGQGNTEAFF.

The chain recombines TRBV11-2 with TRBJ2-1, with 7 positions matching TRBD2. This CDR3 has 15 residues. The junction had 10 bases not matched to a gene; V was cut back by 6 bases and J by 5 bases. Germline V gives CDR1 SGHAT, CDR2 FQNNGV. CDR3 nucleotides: TGTGCCAGCAGGCATCCGGGAGGTAGAAACAATGAGCAGTTCTTC. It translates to CASRHPGGRNNEQFF.

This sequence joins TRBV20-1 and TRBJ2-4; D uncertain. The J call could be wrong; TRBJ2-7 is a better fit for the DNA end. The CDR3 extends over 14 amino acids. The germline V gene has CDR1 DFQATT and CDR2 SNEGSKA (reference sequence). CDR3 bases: TGCAGTGCTAGGTCTACGGAAGGAAGGGACGAGCAGTACTTC. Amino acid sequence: CSARSTEGRDEQYF.